What follows are 26 T cell receptor beta chains derived from one specimen sequenced in a study of response to subunit inactivated influenza vaccine. TCRdb re-called the RT-PCR reads through MiXCR, storing one row per CDR3 protein. The data contain 500,000 or so distinct CDR3 sequences, more than 15% of them seen just once; the ten biggest clones take up roughly 3%. Specimen: CD4+ T cells sorted from PBMCs, collected approximately 25 months after vaccination. These receptors were obtained from a man aged 45 to 70 who received an inactivated influenza vaccine.

This clonotype has only a few counts. V is TRBV5-1 and J is TRBJ2-1; 14 bases match TRBD2. Germline V lookup: CDR1 SGHRS, CDR2 YFSETQ. The J segment lost 9 bases and the V segment lost 4 bases, leaving 6 bases of the junction unmatched. The CDR3 has 15 amino acids. CDR3 sequence reads: CASSPLTSGGGEQFF. The CDR3 DNA sequence: TGCGCCAGCAGCCCGCTGACTAGCGGGGGGGGTGAGCAGTTCTTC.

This clonotype was seen ten or more times. This chain connects TRBV20-1 to TRBJ1-5, with TRBD1 as a possible D gene (5 bases). Germline loops: CDR1 DFQATT, CDR2 SNEGSKA (reference sequence). This CDR3 contains 13 residues. V shed 5 bases and J shed 4 bases, with 12 bases lying between them. The CDR3 protein is CSAGGRQNQPQHF. In DNA, the CDR3 is TGCAGTGCTGGGGGTCGACAGAATCAGCCCCAGCATTTT.

This clonotype has more than one count but fewer than ten. The chain uses TRBV20-1 and TRBJ1-1, with unresolved D. V was clipped by 1 base and J by 10 bases, with 13 bases between them. Germline V gene lookup returns CDR1 DFQATT and CDR2 SNEGSKA (reference sequence). The CDR3 is 12 amino acids. DNA for the CDR3: TGCAGTGCTAGAGGGACGGACCTAAGAGCTTTCTTT. As protein: CSARGTDLRAFF.

This chain uses TRBV19 with TRBJ2-2; tentatively, D is TRBD1 (6 bases). This CDR3 has 16 residues. Trimming left V 6 bases short and J 0 bases short, with 14 bases between. Germline V CDR1 and CDR2: LNHDA, SQIVND (reference sequence). CDR3 residues: CASRRTELTNTGELFF. The CDR3, as DNA: TGTGCCAGTAGGAGGACAGAGCTAACGAACACCGGGGAGCTGTTTTTT. The whole variable domain, remainder taken from reference TRBV19 and TRBJ2-2, is DGGITQSPKYLFRKEGQNVTLSCEQNLNHDAMYWYRQDPGQGLRLIYYSQIVNDFQKGDIAEGYSVSREKKESFPLTVTSAQKNPTAFYLCASRRTELTNTGELFFGEGSRLTVL.

This chain joins TRBV11-2 and TRBJ2-2, with D tentatively TRBD2 (5 bases). The CDR3 is 15 residues long. The V gene lost 1 base and the J gene lost 3 bases, with 9 bases spanning the gap. Germline V gene lookup returns CDR1 SGHAT and CDR2 FQNNGV. In DNA form, the CDR3 reads TGTGCCAGCAGCTTAGGGGCGGGCTACACCGGGGAGCTGTTTTTT. As protein: CASSLGAGYTGELFF.

This clonotype came up a few times. V and J are TRBV20-1 and TRBJ2-2; 8 bases map to TRBD1. Germline-derived CDR1 and CDR2 are DFQATT and SNEGSKA (reference sequence). The trim removed 5 bases at V and 7 bases at J, leaving 6 bases unmatched. This CDR3 comprises 13 residues. CDR3 amino acids: CSAGDRLDGELFF. For the CDR3, the DNA is TGCAGTGCTGGGGACAGGCTCGACGGGGAGCTGTTTTTT.

The rearrangement links TRBV20-1 to TRBJ2-2, with D tentatively TRBD1 (5 bases). Looked up from germline, CDR1 is DFQATT and CDR2 is SNEGSKA (reference sequence). This CDR3 has 13 amino acids. This CDR3 is CSPRQSNTGELFF. The CDR3, as DNA: TGCAGCCCCCGACAGTCGAACACCGGGGAGCTGTTTTTT.

This clonotype was seen a handful of times. The chain combines TRBV7-2 with TRBJ2-7, with 12 bases aligning to TRBD1. The CDR3 contains 16 residues. Germline V gene sequence: CDR1 SGHTA, CDR2 FQGNSA. With V trimmed by 0 bases and J by 4 bases, 4 bases remained unmatched. CDR3 bases: TGTGCCAGCAGCTTAGCGCCGGGACAGGGGGCGTACGAGCAGTACTTC. This encodes CASSLAPGQGAYEQYF.

This clonotype was picked up a small number of times. V usage is TRBV5-1 and J usage is TRBJ2-3, with 10 bases matching TRBD2. Germline-derived CDR1 and CDR2 are SGHRS and YFSETQ. Trimming at V came to 2 bases and at J to 0 bases, leaving 9 bases not matched to a gene. This CDR3 contains 18 residues. The CDR3 sequence: CASSFTPSGGTSTDTQYF. For the CDR3, the DNA is TGCGCCAGCAGCTTCACCCCTAGCGGGGGAACTAGCACAGATACGCAGTATTTT.

This clonotype appeared a few times. V is TRBV25-1 and J is TRBJ2-3, with D unclear. The CDR3 length is 12 residues. V lost 4 bases, J lost 6 bases, and 8 bases lay in between. Germline loops: CDR1 MGHDK, CDR2 SYGVNS. CDR3 sequence reads: CASSGPRDTQYF. CDR3 coding DNA: TGTGCCAGCAGTGGACCCAGGGATACGCAGTATTTT.

This clonotype was picked up a small number of times. This rearrangement joins TRBV6-2 or TRBV6-3 to TRBJ2-7; perhaps TRBD1 as D (5 bases). The V end lost 2 bases, the J end lost 4 bases, and 18 bases lay between the germline ends. Germline V gives CDR1 MNHEY, CDR2 SVGEGT. There are 16 residues in the CDR3. The CDR3 nucleotides read TGTGCCAGCAGTTACCGCGGACACCTTTCCCTTTACGAGCAGTACTTC. It is translated as CASSYRGHLSLYEQYF.

There are a few counts of this clonotype. The V gene is TRBV5-1, the J gene TRBJ1-1; maybe TRBD1 (5 bases). The CDR3 length is 15 residues. The ends were cut back, 0 bases at V and 1 base at J, with 10 bases in the middle. CDR1 and CDR2 from the germline V gene are SGHRS and YFSETQ. The CDR3 DNA reads TGCGCCAGCAGCTTGGCACTTACAGGGAACACTGAAGCTTTCTTT. As protein: CASSLALTGNTEAFF.

This clonotype was seen a handful of times. The rearrangement links TRBV15 to TRBJ1-1; tentatively, D is TRBD1 (6 bases). The CDR3 runs 13 residues. From germline, CDR1 is LNHNV and CDR2 YYDKDF (reference sequence). V shed 0 bases and J shed 7 bases, with 9 bases lying between them. CDR3 nucleotide sequence: TGTGCCACCAGCAGAGATCGGACAGATGAAGCTTTCTTT. Translation: CATSRDRTDEAFF.

The chain employs TRBV5-1 and TRBJ2-7; D is undetermined. The CDR3 runs 14 residues. V was pared by 0 bases and J by 6 bases, with 13 bases between. The V gene's germline CDR1 is SGHRS and CDR2 YFSETQ. The CDR3 region is CASSLGSGAGEQYF. CDR3 nucleotide sequence: TGCGCCAGCAGCTTGGGTTCTGGAGCCGGCGAGCAGTACTTC.

This clonotype was counted between two and nine times. This chain uses TRBV7-2 with TRBJ2-3; 13 nucleotides align to TRBD2. The CDR3 length is 16 residues. V was pared by 6 bases and J by 0 bases, with 3 bases of the junction left unmatched. From germline, CDR1 is SGHTA and CDR2 FQGNSA. The CDR3 protein is CASRPGLAGSTDTQYF. The DNA for the CDR3 is TGTGCCAGCAGGCCGGGACTAGCGGGGAGCACAGATACGCAGTATTTT. The full variable domain, its missing parts supplied by reference TRBV7-2 and TRBJ2-3, is GAGVSQSPSNKVTEKGKDVELRCDPISGHTALYWYRQSLGQGLEFLIYFQGNSAPDKSGLPSDRFSAERTGGSVSTLTIQRTQQEDSAVYLCASRPGLAGSTDTQYFGPGTRLTVL.

The CDR3 coding sequence is TGTGCCAGCAGTCTCAAGAGCCAGGGGACTGAAGCTTTCTTT. The encoded protein is CASSLKSQGTEAFF. This sequence joins TRBV3-1 and TRBJ1-1, with a possible D match to TRBD1 (6 bases). Between the trimmed V and J ends, which lost 6 bases and 5 bases, there was a span of 16 bases. Germline assignment: CDR1 LGHDT and CDR2 YNNKEL (reference sequence). This CDR3 has 14 residues.

The chain recombines TRBV9 with TRBJ2-7; 9 bases align to TRBD1. The ends lost 0 bases at V and 3 bases at J; junction bases unmatched: 4. Germline assignment: CDR1 SGDLS and CDR2 YYNGEE. The CDR3 is 15 amino acids. CDR3 in DNA: TGTGCCAGCAGCGTAGGAGTGACAGGGGGCTACGAGCAGTACTTC. As protein: CASSVGVTGGYEQYF.

This chain links TRBV4-2 with TRBJ2-5; 10 bases are shared with TRBD1. V dropped 0 bases and J dropped 5; count of bases not matched to a gene: 6. The CDR3 runs 16 residues. CDR1 and CDR2 from the germline V gene are LGHNA and YNFKEQ. CDR3 DNA: TGTGCCAGCAGCCAAGAAGGACAGGGGGGGAGGGAGACCCAGTACTTC. This encodes CASSQEGQGGRETQYF.

The rearrangement links TRBV9 to TRBJ2-3; perhaps D is TRBD1 or TRBD2 (5 bases each). The CDR3 runs to 16 residues. Trimming removed 4 bases at V and 0 bases at J, with 15 bases between. The V gene's germline CDR1 is SGDLS and CDR2 YYNGEE. The CDR3 reads CASSNRDGSSTDTQYF. In DNA form, the CDR3 reads TGTGCCAGCAGCAACCGGGACGGATCTAGCACAGATACGCAGTATTTT.

This clonotype was counted a single time. The J gene is TRBJ2-5, the V gene TRBV20-1; D remains ambiguous. The CDR3 is 14 amino acids. Germline values: CDR1 DFQATT, CDR2 SNEGSKA (reference sequence). Trimming removed 0 bases at V and 7 bases at J, with 15 bases between. The DNA for the CDR3 is TGCAGTGCTAGAGACCCTTTCGTCAGTGTGACCCAGTACTTC. Protein: CSARDPFVSVTQYF.

This sequence joins TRBV5-1 and TRBJ2-7; tentative D call: TRBD2 (6 bases). CDR1 is SGHRS and CDR2 is YFSETQ in the germline V gene. The CDR3 loop spans 14 amino acids. Trimming took 4 bases from V and 1 from J, leaving 12 bases between them. CDR3 nucleotide sequence: TGCGCCAGCAGCCCCGGGAGCCAGTCCTACGAGCAGTACTTC. It specifies CASSPGSQSYEQYF. Together with reference TRBV5-1 and TRBJ2-7, the CDR3 gives the full variable domain: KAGVTQTPRYLIKTRGQQVTLSCSPISGHRSVSWYQQTPGQGLQFLFEYFSETQRNKGNFPGRFSGRQFSNSRSEMNVSTLELGDSALYLCASSPGSQSYEQYFGPGTRLTVT.

V usage is TRBV5-1 and J usage is TRBJ2-5, with TRBD2 as a possible D gene (6 bases). Trimming left V 2 bases short and J 0 bases short, with 11 bases between. The CDR3 contains 15 residues. Germline V gene sequence: CDR1 SGHRS, CDR2 YFSETQ. The CDR3 here is CASSLSGTYQETQYF. The CDR3 bases are TGCGCCAGCAGCTTATCCGGGACTTACCAAGAGACCCAGTACTTC.

V is TRBV25-1 and J is TRBJ2-5; no reliable D call. Germline V CDR1 and CDR2: MGHDK, SYGVNS. This CDR3 has 12 residues. The ends were cut back, 6 bases at V and 5 bases at J, with 10 bases in the middle. CDR3 loop: CASRHLGETQYF. CDR3 DNA: TGTGCCAGCAGGCACTTAGGCGAGACCCAGTACTTC. Filled out from reference TRBV25-1 and TRBJ2-5, the complete variable domain reads EADIYQTPRYLVIGTGKKITLECSQTMGHDKMYWYQQDPGMELHLIHYSYGVNSTEKGDLSSESTVSRIRTEHFPLTLESARPSHTSQYLCASRHLGETQYFGPGTRLLVL.

This chain joins TRBV7-2 and TRBJ2-2, with a tentative D call TRBD2 (5 bases). Germline assignment: CDR1 SGHTA and CDR2 FQGNSA. V lost 1 base and J lost 2, with 14 bases in between. This CDR3 is 17 amino acids long. The CDR3 here is CASSLGGGGYNTGELFF. The CDR3 region has the DNA TGTGCCAGCAGCTTAGGCGGAGGCGGGTATAACACCGGGGAGCTGTTTTTT.

This clonotype has only a few counts. The chain is built from TRBV20-1 and TRBJ2-3; 7 bases agree with TRBD2. Germline CDR1 is DFQATT and CDR2 is SNEGSKA (reference sequence). With V trimmed by 6 bases and J by 2 bases, 5 bases remained unmatched. CDR3 size: 13 residues. The CDR3 coding sequence is TGCAGTGCGGGAGGGTTACACACAGATACGCAGTATTTT. It specifies CSAGGLHTDTQYF.

This clonotype has only a few counts. The V gene is TRBV7-2, the J gene TRBJ1-1; D is uncertain. Germline V gives CDR1 SGHTA, CDR2 FQGNSA. The V end lost 1 base, the J end lost 0 bases, and 9 bases lay between the germline ends. The CDR3 is made up of 15 amino acids. This CDR3 reads CASSLVIVMNTEAFF. CDR3 DNA sequence: TGTGCCAGCAGCTTAGTGATAGTCATGAACACTGAAGCTTTCTTT.